This record covers a single TCR beta chain. There is no known antigen for this receptor. No base-level quality is on record; no much larger clone is a single base apart. Using the immunoSEQ hsTCRbeta Kit, TCR beta CDR3 regions were sequenced from DNA. Per the source publication's procedure: TCR sequencing data were analysed with the ImmunoSEQ Analyzer. T cell clonality was defined as 1 minus Pielou's evenness, as computed on productive rearrangements. The inverse Simpson index, applied to productive templates, was used to measure T cell diversity. T cell density was expressed as TCR beta template counts normalized to usable DNA, with usable DNA estimated by amplifying and sequencing housekeeping genes. Two-sided Kruskal-Wallis tests were used to compare TCR metrics between histologic stages. The source is immuneACCESS, and TCRdb retained only in-frame sequences with V and J called. Part of the clones is not carried over; for the studies checked, unresolved V genes explain less than half of this, and the remainder is unexplained. V and J calls and clone size follow that table, whereas D and trimming were derived from the DNA. The sample table holds 6,000 to 6,500 clones, of which roughly 80% were seen once. The ten largest clonotypes hold roughly 6% of the sample.

These data originate in a study of immune evolution from preneoplasia to lung adenocarcinoma (dated by TCRdb to about 2021). Regarding the research as a whole: Immune contexture across lung adenocarcinoma precursors and invasive adenocarcinoma was profiled using immune gene expression, TCR sequencing and multiplex immunofluorescence. Class I HLA alleles were inferred from exome data with POLYSOLVER, and allele-specific HLA loss was detected with LOHHLA. The overall cohort comprised 40 to 55 patients with pulmonary nodules who underwent surgical resection. Resected precursor lesions (AAH, AIS, MIA) and invasive adenocarcinomas were each compared against paired morphologically normal lung tissue. The sample size was set by how many specimens were available, not by a prior power calculation. The immune data were integrated with whole exome sequencing and methylation data obtained from the same cohort of nodules. It was reported in the study that 85 to 120 samples were used for TCR sequencing. The TCR sequencing data were obtained from about 51 patients.

The patients had resection in Japan or China between about 2013 and 2017. The histologic diagnosis of each case was independently confirmed on H&E slides by two lung cancer pathologists. The AllPrep DNA/RNA FFPE Kit was used to isolate DNA from FFPE tissue. A distance of 18 bases separates the germline ends of V and J, which lose 3 bases and 4 bases respectively. The CDR3 numbers 16 residues from cysteine through phenylalanine. The only DNA kept is the CDR3, 48 bases in frame from the first base. CDR1 and CDR2 (MNHNS, SASEGT) derive from the germline V gene. The paper's findings and limits, for the study overall: Normal lung showed the highest clonality, whereas later-stage lesions appeared to have higher T cell density and diversity but lower clonality. Because all patients came from Japan and China, whether the findings apply to Western populations was uncertain. The highest top T cell clone frequencies were observed in normal lung, and a progressive decrease in top T cell clone frequencies appeared to occur from AAH through AIS, MIA and invasive adenocarcinoma. The findings were based on association rather than direct causation, and larger cohorts with long-term follow-up and longitudinal biopsies were deemed needed.

Here the chain combines TRBV6-1 and TRBJ1-2; a tentative D call is TRBD1 (6 bases match). Sequenced input: FFPE adjacent normal lung tissue. The sequence was obtained from a donor older than 65 with lung adenocarcinoma. CDR3 sequence: CASSEWGRGIGYGYTF. The sequenced DNA is TGTGCCAGCAGTGAGTGGGGAAGGGGGATCGGCTATGGCTACACCTTC.